The rows below give T cell receptor beta chains drawn from one sample of a study of blood T cell repertoires in COVID-19. Using immunoSEQ multiplex PCR, the repertoire was profiled, and TCRdb retains in-frame clones only, with some absent. Here the sample spans 350,000 to 400,000 clones, around 90% being singletons. What was sequenced was peripheral blood. All receptors derive from a young man with active or convalescent COVID-19. The conserved cysteine and the conserved F or W are not part of the CDR3 here. A D gene is named only where the DNA matches it firmly. Rows give clone size only sometimes, using once, few, many, or a class for an expanded clone.

v_call	j_call	cdr3_length	clone_size	d_call	cdr3_aa
TRBV18	TRBJ2-2	11	.	.	ASSPKGAGELF
TRBV10-3	TRBJ2-7	10	few	.	AISEPSFEQY
TRBV3-1/TRBV3-2	TRBJ1-3	14	.	.	ASSQDWGVAGNTIY
TRBV27	TRBJ1-6	10	.	.	ASRGGNSPLH
TRBV7-9	TRBJ2-7	14	.	.	ASSDPGPRGPREQY
TRBV4-1	TRBJ1-5	12	.	.	ASSQEDSHQPQH
TRBV10-3	TRBJ2-1	11	.	.	VITAVGADEQF
TRBV6-5	TRBJ2-3	13	.	TRBD2	ASASASGGRDTQY
TRBV10-2	TRBJ2-5	12	.	TRBD2	ASRDLAGAETQY
TRBV19	TRBJ1-5	12	.	.	ASSIVGGTQPQH
TRBV27	TRBJ2-1	9	.	.	ASSTYNEQF
TRBV12-5	TRBJ2-2	14	.	TRBD1	ASGLGTGLSTGELF
TRBV5-1	TRBJ2-7	12	.	.	ASSFQTDTYEQY
TRBV7-9	TRBJ2-1	13	.	.	ASSLGTRGGNEQF
TRBV7-9	TRBJ1-3	14	.	.	ASSKVGAVGGNTIY
TRBV28	TRBJ2-3	13	.	TRBD1	ASSLGQGAPDTQY
TRBV9	TRBJ1-1	13	once	TRBD1	ASSAEQGLNTEAF
TRBV4-1	TRBJ1-2	13	.	TRBD1	ASSQQTGTNYGYT
TRBV29-1	TRBJ1-1	12	few	TRBD1	SVLRDRDNTEAF
TRBV19	TRBJ2-5	14	.	TRBD1	ASSIGETGVRETQY